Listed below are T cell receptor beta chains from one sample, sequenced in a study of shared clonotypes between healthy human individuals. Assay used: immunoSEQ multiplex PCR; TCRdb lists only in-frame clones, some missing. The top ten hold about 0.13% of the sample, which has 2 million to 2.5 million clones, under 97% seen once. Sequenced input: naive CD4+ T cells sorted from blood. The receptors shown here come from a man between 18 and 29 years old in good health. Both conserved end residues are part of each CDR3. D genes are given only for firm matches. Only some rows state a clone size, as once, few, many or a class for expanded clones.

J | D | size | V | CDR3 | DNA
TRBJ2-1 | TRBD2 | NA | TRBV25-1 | CASSEGGTAVDEQFF | TGTGCCAGCAGTGAGGGGGGGACCGCCGTCGATGAGCAGTTCTTC
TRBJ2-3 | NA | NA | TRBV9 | CASSVAGGKADTQYF | TGTGCCAGCAGCGTAGCTGGGGGGAAAGCAGATACGCAGTATTTT
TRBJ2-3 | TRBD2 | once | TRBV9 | CASTGTSGFTDTQYF | TGTGCCAGCACCGGGACTAGCGGTTTCACAGATACGCAGTATTTT
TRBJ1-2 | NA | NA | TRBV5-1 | CASRGDYGYTF | TGCGCCAGCAGGGGGGACTATGGCTACACCTTC
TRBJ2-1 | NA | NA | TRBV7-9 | CASSPPGQGYNEQFF | TGTGCCAGCAGCCCCCCGGGACAAGGGTACAATGAGCAGTTCTTC
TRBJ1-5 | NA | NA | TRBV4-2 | CASSQEVAYSNQPQHF | TGTGCCAGCAGCCAAGAAGTGGCCTATAGCAATCAGCCCCAGCATTTT
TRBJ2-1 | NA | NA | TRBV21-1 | CASNLTGFHEQFF | TGTGCCAGCAACCTAACAGGGTTTCATGAGCAGTTCTTC
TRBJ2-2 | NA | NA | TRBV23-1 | CASSPPHWNTGELFF | TGCGCCAGCAGTCCTCCCCACTGGAACACCGGGGAGCTGTTTTTT
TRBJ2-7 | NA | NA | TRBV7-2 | CASSLGSVEKVYF | TGTGCCAGCAGCTTGGGATCTGTAGAGAAGGTGTACTTC
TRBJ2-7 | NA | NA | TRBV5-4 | CASSNRSSYEQYF | TGTGCCAGCAGCAACAGGAGCTCCTACGAGCAGTACTTC
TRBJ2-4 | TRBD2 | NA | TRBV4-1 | CASSTGTSGSVYIQYF | TGCGCCAGCAGCACAGGGACTAGCGGGAGTGTGTACATTCAGTACTTC
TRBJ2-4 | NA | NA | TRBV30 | CACSNKGVAKNIQYF | TGTGCCTGTTCGAATAAGGGGGTAGCCAAAAACATTCAGTACTTC
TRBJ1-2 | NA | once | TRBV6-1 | CASSAQDTYTF | TGTGCCAGCAGTGCGCAGGATACCTACACCTTC
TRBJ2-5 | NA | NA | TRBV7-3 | CASSLVGETQYF | TGTGCCAGCAGCTTAGTTGGGGAGACCCAGTACTTC
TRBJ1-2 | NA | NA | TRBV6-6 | CASSYEWDGYTF | TGTGCCAGCAGTTACGAGTGGGATGGCTACACCTTC
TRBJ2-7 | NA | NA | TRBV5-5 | CASRENRDFGEQYF | TGTGCCAGCAGGGAGAACAGGGATTTTGGCGAGCAGTACTTC
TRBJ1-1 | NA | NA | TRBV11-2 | CASSTGQNTEAFF | TGTGCCAGCAGTACCGGGCAGAACACTGAAGCTTTCTTT
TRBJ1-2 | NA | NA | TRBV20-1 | CSGLANYGYTF | TGCAGTGGGTTAGCTAACTATGGCTACACCTTC
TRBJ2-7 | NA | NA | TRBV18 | CASSPPPGDYEQYF | TGTGCCAGCTCACCACCCCCTGGAGACTACGAGCAGTACTTC
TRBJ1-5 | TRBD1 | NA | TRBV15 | CATSRDRRTGPLFSNQPQHF | TGTGCCACCAGCAGAGATCGTCGGACAGGGCCATTATTCAGCAATCAGCCCCAGCATTTT
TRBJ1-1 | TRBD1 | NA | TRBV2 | CASSGQGVIATEAFF | TGTGCCAGCAGCGGACAGGGGGTAATCGCGACTGAAGCTTTCTTT
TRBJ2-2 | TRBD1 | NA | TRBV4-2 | CASSQDSGQGNTGELFF | TGTGCCAGCAGCCAAGACTCGGGACAGGGGAACACCGGGGAGCTGTTTTTT
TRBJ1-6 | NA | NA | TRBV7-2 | CASSFQGHSPLHF | TGTGCCAGCAGCTTCCAGGGGCACTCACCCCTCCACTTT
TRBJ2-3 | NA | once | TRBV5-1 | CASSLSGGHTDTQYF | TGCGCCAGCAGCTTGTCCGGGGGACACACAGATACGCAGTATTTT
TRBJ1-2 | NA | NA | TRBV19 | CASSMRTSVSAGYTF | TGTGCCAGTAGTATGCGGACATCCGTATCCGCGGGCTACACCTTC
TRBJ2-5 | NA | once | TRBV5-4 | CASSRTVAETQYF | TGTGCCAGCAGCCGGACGGTGGCGGAGACCCAGTACTTC
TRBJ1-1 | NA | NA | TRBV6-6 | CASSYGRMNTEAFF | TGTGCCAGCAGTTACGGCAGAATGAACACTGAAGCTTTCTTT
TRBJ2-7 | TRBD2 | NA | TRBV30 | CAWSPPGLAVGYEQYF | TGTGCCTGGAGCCCCCCGGGACTAGCGGTGGGCTACGAGCAGTACTTC
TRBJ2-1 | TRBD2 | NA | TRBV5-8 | CARTSGTSGRGNEQFF | TGTGCCAGAACAAGCGGAACTAGCGGTAGGGGGAATGAGCAGTTCTTC
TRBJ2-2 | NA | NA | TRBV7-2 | CASSPGPGRTGELFF | TGTGCCAGCAGCCCGGGACCCGGAAGGACCGGGGAGCTGTTTTTT
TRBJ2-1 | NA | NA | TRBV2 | CASSPPRVNEQFF | TGTGCCAGCAGCCCACCAAGGGTGAATGAGCAGTTCTTC
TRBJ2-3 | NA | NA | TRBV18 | CASSPPYSPSRSTDTQYF | TGTGCCAGCTCACCACCTTATTCGCCATCTCGTAGCACAGATACGCAGTATTTT
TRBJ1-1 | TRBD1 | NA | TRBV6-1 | CASTWTGSKTEAFF | TGTGCCAGCACGTGGACAGGGTCAAAGACTGAAGCTTTCTTT
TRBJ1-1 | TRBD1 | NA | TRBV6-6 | CASSPPPGQRNTEAFF | TGTGCCAGCAGTCCTCCTCCGGGACAGCGGAACACTGAAGCTTTCTTT
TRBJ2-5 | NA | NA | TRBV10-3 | CAISGGGDSKRETQYF | TGTGCCATCAGTGGAGGGGGAGACTCTAAGAGGGAGACCCAGTACTTC
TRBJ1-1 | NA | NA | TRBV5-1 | CASSRPGVLNTEAFF | TGCGCCAGCAGCCGGCCGGGGGTTCTGAACACTGAAGCTTTCTTT
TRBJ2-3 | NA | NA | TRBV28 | CASSLGARLGTDTQYF | TGTGCCAGCAGTTTGGGGGCCAGACTGGGCACAGATACGCAGTATTTT
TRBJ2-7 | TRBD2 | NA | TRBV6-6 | CASTPGLAYEQYF | TGTGCCAGCACCCCGGGACTAGCCTACGAGCAGTACTTC
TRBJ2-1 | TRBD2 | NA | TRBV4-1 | CASSHQRDLFNEQFF | TGCGCCAGCAGCCACCAGCGGGATCTTTTCAATGAGCAGTTCTTC
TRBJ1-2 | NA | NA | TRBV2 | CASSEETGGYTF | TGTGCCAGCAGTGAAGAAACTGGTGGCTACACCTTC
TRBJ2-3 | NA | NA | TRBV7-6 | CASSRRGQPTDTQYF | TGTGCCAGCAGCCGTCGGGGGCAGCCCACAGATACGCAGTATTTT
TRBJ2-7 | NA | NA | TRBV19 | CASSRPGTYEQYF | TGTGCCAGTAGTAGACCAGGGACCTACGAGCAGTACTTC
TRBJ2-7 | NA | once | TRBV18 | CASSPNRNEQYF | TGTGCCAGCTCACCCAATAGGAACGAGCAGTACTTC
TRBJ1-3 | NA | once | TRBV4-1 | CASSQATGNTIYF | TGCGCCAGCAGCCAAGCGACAGGAAACACCATATATTTT
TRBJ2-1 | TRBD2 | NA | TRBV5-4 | CASSLPAGGRNEQFF | TGTGCCAGCAGCTTGCCAGCGGGAGGTAGAAATGAGCAGTTCTTC